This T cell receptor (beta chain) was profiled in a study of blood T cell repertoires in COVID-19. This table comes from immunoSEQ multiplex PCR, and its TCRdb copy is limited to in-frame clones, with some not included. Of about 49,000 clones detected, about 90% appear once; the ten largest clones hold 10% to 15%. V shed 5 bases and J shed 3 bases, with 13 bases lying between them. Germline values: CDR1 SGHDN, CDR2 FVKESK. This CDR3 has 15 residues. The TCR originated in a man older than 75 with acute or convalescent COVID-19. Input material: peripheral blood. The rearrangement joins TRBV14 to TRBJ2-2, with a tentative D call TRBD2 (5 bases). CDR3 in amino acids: CASSSRRGHTGELFF. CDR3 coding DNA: TGTGCCAGCAGCTCAAGACGGGGTCACACCGGGGAGCTGTTTTTT.